This T cell receptor beta chain originates from a study of T-cell memory formation after mild COVID-19. MiXCR, applied by TCRdb to the 5' RACE reads, yields one record per CDR3 protein. Here the sample spans about 470,000 distinct CDR3 sequences, over 15% being singletons. This clonotype came up a few times. As yet, its antigen is unknown. Study results and caveats: That cross-reactive memory joined was suggested by some responding clones appearing in pre-infection memory. While clones contracting from day 15 to 85 were balanced between CD4 and CD8, later expanders leaned CD4+. The second-wave clones peaking on day 37 were not confirmed as SARS-CoV-2-specific. For contracting clones, CD4+ ones sat mainly in CM and EM, CD8+ in EMRA.

The CDR3 has 16 amino acids. V lost 1 base and J lost 2; bases outside the gene matches: 2. The chain carries TRBV12-3 or TRBV12-4 and TRBJ2-2, with 9 positions matching TRBD2. This clonotype was obtained from an adult woman who had mild COVID-19 (a few samples of this study predate the infection). Cell type and time point are not known. The source material was PBMCs or a T cell subset sorted from them (not recorded which). The DNA for the CDR3 is TGTGCCAGCAGTTTAGGACTAGCGGTTAACACCGGGGAGCTGTTTTTT. Its protein is CASSLGLAVNTGELFF.